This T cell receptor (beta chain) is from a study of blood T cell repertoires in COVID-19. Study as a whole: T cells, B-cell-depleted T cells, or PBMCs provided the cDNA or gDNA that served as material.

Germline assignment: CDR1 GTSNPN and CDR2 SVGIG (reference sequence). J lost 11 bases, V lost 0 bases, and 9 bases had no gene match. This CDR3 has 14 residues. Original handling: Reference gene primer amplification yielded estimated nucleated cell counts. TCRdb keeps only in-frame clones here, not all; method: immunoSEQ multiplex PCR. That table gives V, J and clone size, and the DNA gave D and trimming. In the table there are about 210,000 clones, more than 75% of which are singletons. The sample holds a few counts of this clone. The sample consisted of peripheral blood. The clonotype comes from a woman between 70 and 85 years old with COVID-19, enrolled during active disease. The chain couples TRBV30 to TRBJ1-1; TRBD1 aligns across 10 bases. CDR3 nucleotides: TGTGCCTGGAGTGTGCCGGGACAGGGGATTGCGGCTTTCTTT. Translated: CAWSVPGQGIAAFF.